The 23 T cell receptor beta chains in this list originate from one sample, sequenced in a study of monozygotic twins with inflammatory bowel disease (dated by TCRdb to the late 2010s). Library preparation employed 5' RACE. The sequencer was an Illumina HiSeq 2500. TCRdb reprocessed the reads, so every CDR3 protein sequence counts as one entry and DNA is not shown. The sample table on file contains 300,000 to 350,000 distinct CDR3 sequences. Of the sample, around 2% is held by the ten largest clones. The sequencing sample was made of blood. The receptors derive from a human donor with ulcerative colitis or Crohn's disease, or a healthy co-twin of an affected twin (not recorded which).

V and J are TRBV6-1 and TRBJ1-2. The CDR3 has 13 residues. Germline lookup yields CDR1 MNHNS and CDR2 SASEGT. CDR3 sequence: CASSEARVNGYTF.

The chain combines TRBV7-2 with TRBJ2-1; TCRdb proposes TRBD1, but this gene call is untestable without DNA. This CDR3 is built from 14 residues. Looked up from germline, CDR1 is SGHTA and CDR2 is FQGNSA. The CDR3 sequence: CASGRDRATNEQFF.

The chain is built from TRBV18 and TRBJ1-1; the TCRdb call, TRBD1, lacks DNA for checking. Germline V gives CDR1 KGHSH, CDR2 LQKENI. The CDR3 covers 16 residues. The CDR3 loop is CASSNRQGAGNTEAFF.

The rearrangement uses TRBV4-1 and TRBJ2-7; TCRdb calls TRBD1, which cannot be checked without DNA. In germline, CDR1 is MGHRA, CDR2 YSYEKL. The CDR3 covers 15 residues. This chain's CDR3 is CASSQVTRGFSEQYF.

V usage is TRBV30 and J usage is TRBJ2-1. The CDR3 consists of 12 residues. CDR1 and CDR2 from the germline V gene are GTSNPN and SVGIG (reference sequence). This chain's CDR3 is CAWSVRGNEQFF.

This chain links TRBV7-6 with TRBJ1-5; TCRdb selects TRBD1, and the lack of DNA leaves this call unchecked. Germline V gives CDR1 SGHVS, CDR2 FNYEAQ. CDR3 length equals 16 residues. The chain's CDR3 is CASSLDVGGRGQPQHF.

The V gene is TRBV21-1, the J gene TRBJ2-2; TCRdb returns TRBD1, unconfirmable since there is no DNA. TRBV21-1 is tagged as a pseudogene. CDR3 length: 18 residues. CDR3: CASSKARTGAAGAGELFF.

The genes are TRBV19 and TRBJ2-7. The V gene's germline CDR1 is LNHDA and CDR2 SQIVND (reference sequence). This CDR3 is built from 14 residues. The CDR3 sequence: CASSIRQGTYEQYF.

The chain has TRBV7-9 and TRBJ2-1; there is no DNA to check the TCRdb D call of TRBD2. Germline V CDR1 and CDR2: SEHNR, FQNEAQ (reference sequence). The CDR3 is made up of 13 amino acids. This CDR3 reads CASRTSGSGEQFF. Supplemented by reference TRBV7-9 and TRBJ2-1, the full variable domain reads DTGVSQNPRHKITKRGQNVTFRCDPISEHNRLYWYRQTLGQGPEFLTYFQNEAQLEKSRLLSDRFSAERPKGSFSTLEIQRTEQGDSAMYLCASRTSGSGEQFFGPGTRLTVL.

This CDR3 is CASSKGQVKDQPQHF. V and J are TRBV12-3 or TRBV12-4 and TRBJ1-5; TCRdb picks TRBD1, but there is no DNA to check that call. CDR3 length: 15 residues.

The chain links TRBV4-3 to TRBJ1-3; without DNA, the TCRdb call of TRBD1 cannot be checked. Germline CDR1 and CDR2: LGHNA and YSLEER. This CDR3 is 16 amino acids long. CDR3 sequence: CASSQDTGITGNTIYF.

The chain is built from TRBV7-6 and TRBJ1-3. This CDR3 is 14 amino acids long. Germline V CDR1 and CDR2: SGHVS, FNYEAQ. CDR3 loop: CASSSDFNGNTIYF.

V and J are TRBV7-9 and TRBJ2-5; TCRdb's D gene call, TRBD1, goes unchecked for lack of DNA. The CDR3 length is 16 residues. Germline V gene lookup returns CDR1 SEHNR and CDR2 FQNEAQ (reference sequence). The CDR3 protein is CASSTPDGVRFGAQYF.

CDR3 residues: CASSLRTISPQGMNTEAFF. The chain joins TRBV6-2 or TRBV6-3 to TRBJ1-1; TCRdb's D call of TRBD1 is untestable without DNA. The CDR3 totals 19 residues. Germline assignment: CDR1 MNHEY and CDR2 SVGEGT.

CDR3 in amino acids: CASSQQGGPRGNEQFF. This chain joins TRBV4-1 and TRBJ2-1; checking the TCRdb D call of TRBD2 is not possible without DNA. The CDR3 consists of 16 residues. CDR1 is MGHRA and CDR2 is YSYEKL in the germline V gene.

The chain joins TRBV4-1 to TRBJ1-1; lacking DNA, the TRBD1 call made by TCRdb goes unchecked. CDR3 length: 19 amino acids. CDR1 is MGHRA, CDR2 YSYEKL, per germline. CDR3 protein: CASSQFPPREVGSNTEAFF.

The rearrangement uses TRBV9 and TRBJ1-2; TCRdb designates TRBD1, a call that cannot be tested without DNA. CDR1 and CDR2 from the germline V gene are SGDLS and YYNGEE. The CDR3 runs 14 residues. The CDR3 is CASSAPGQNYGYTF. Looking up the rest from reference TRBV9 and TRBJ1-2 gives the full variable domain: DSGVTQTPKHLITATGQRVTLRCSPRSGDLSVYWYQQSLDQGLQFLIQYYNGEERAKGNILERFSAQQFPDLHSELNLSSLELGDSALYFCASSAPGQNYGYTFGSGTRLTVV.

The V gene is TRBV5-1, the J gene TRBJ2-7; TCRdb indicates TRBD1, and absent DNA this call remains unverified. Germline lookup yields CDR1 SGHRS and CDR2 YFSETQ. The CDR3 is 13 residues long. The CDR3 spells CASGTGGAYEQYF.

J is TRBJ2-5 and V is TRBV5-1. Per the germline V gene, CDR1 is SGHRS and CDR2 is YFSETQ. CDR3 length: 14 residues. CDR3 residues: CASRTANLQETQYF.

The J gene is TRBJ2-5, the V gene TRBV10-3; absent DNA, TCRdb's TRBD1 call cannot be checked. The length of the CDR3 is 14 residues. Germline V gene sequence: CDR1 ENHRY, CDR2 SYGVKD. The CDR3 loop reads CAISHPPGKETQYF.

V is TRBV28 and J is TRBJ2-1. The CDR3 runs to 12 residues. CDR1 MDHEN and CDR2 SYDVKM come from the germline V gene. The CDR3 here is CASHSSYNEQFF.

The CDR3 is CASSMSAYYNEQFF. The chain is built from TRBV19 and TRBJ2-1; TCRdb's D call of TRBD1 is untestable without DNA. The CDR3 totals 14 residues. Germline CDR1 and CDR2: LNHDA and SQIVND (reference sequence).

The chain is built from TRBV7-2 and TRBJ2-7; TCRdb designates TRBD2, a call that cannot be tested without DNA. Germline V gene lookup returns CDR1 SGHTA and CDR2 FQGNSA. The CDR3 consists of 16 residues. The CDR3 loop reads CASSVASGELNYEQYF.